This entry concerns a single T cell receptor (beta chain). Indicated time point: blood 4 weeks post-SBRT, at nephrectomy. Specified treatment: 15 Gy SBRT to primary tumor, nephrectomy 4 weeks later. Nephrectomy followed 15 Gy stereotactic body radiation by 4 weeks. Serial blood draws occurred at baseline and 2 and 4 weeks post-SBRT. The tumor was a clear cell renal cell carcinoma. This CDR3 spans 13 amino acids. V was trimmed by 7 bases and J by 4 bases, leaving 13 bases between them. Germline CDR1 SQVTM, CDR2 ANQGSEA. This entry belongs to a study of radiation and T cells in renal cell carcinoma. Sequencing used immunoSEQ multiplex PCR; TCRdb keeps in-frame clones, though not all of them. Here the sample spans fewer than 80,000 clones, less than 90% being singletons.

The sample consisted of blood, taken from a patient whose treatment included radiotherapy and nephrectomy. The receptor's source is a woman aged 55 to 70 with renal cell carcinoma. This chain links TRBV29-1 with TRBJ1-4; tentative D call: TRBD1 (6 bases). CDR3 coding DNA: TGCAGCGGCCGGGACACCATTAATGAAAAACTGTTTTTT. As protein: CSGRDTINEKLFF.